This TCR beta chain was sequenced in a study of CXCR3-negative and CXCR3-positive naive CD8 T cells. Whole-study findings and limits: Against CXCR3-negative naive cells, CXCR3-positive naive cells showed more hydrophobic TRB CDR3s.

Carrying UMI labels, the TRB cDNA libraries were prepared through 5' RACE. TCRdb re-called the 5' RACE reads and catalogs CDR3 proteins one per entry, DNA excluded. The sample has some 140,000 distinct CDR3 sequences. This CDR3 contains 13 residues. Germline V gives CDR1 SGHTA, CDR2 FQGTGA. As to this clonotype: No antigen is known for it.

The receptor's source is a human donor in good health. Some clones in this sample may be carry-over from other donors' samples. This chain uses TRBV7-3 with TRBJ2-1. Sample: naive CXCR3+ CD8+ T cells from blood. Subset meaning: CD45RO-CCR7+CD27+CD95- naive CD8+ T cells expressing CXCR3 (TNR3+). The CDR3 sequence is CASSLGSYNEQFF.